These 17 T cell receptor beta chains were sequenced from one sample in a study of blood T cell repertoires in COVID-19. Using immunoSEQ multiplex PCR, the repertoire was profiled, and TCRdb retains in-frame clones only, with some absent. The sample lists roughly 140,000 clones, 80% to 85% seen once, with around 35% in the top ten. The sequenced material came from peripheral blood. The receptor set was obtained from a human donor in a cohort sampled during active COVID-19.

This clone showed up just a few times. The chain joins TRBV19 to TRBJ1-6; TRBD1 agrees at 9 bases. V lost 6 bases to trimming and J lost 10 bases; unmatched junction nucleotides: 7. Germline-derived CDR1 and CDR2 are LNHDA and SQIVND (reference sequence). The CDR3 covers 14 residues. CDR3 in amino acids: CASSLGQGRSPLHF. The CDR3 DNA follows: TGTGCCAGTAGCCTTGGACAGGGGCGCTCACCCCTCCACTTT.

The rearrangement uses TRBV14 and TRBJ2-3; D is unclear. Germline CDR1 and CDR2: SGHDN and FVKESK. This CDR3 has 16 amino acids. Between the trimmed V and J ends, which lost 0 bases and 0 bases, there was a span of 10 bases. The CDR3 coding sequence is TGTGCCAGCAGCCAAGATATTGGGCCGAGCACAGATACGCAGTATTTT. Translated: CASSQDIGPSTDTQYF.

The CDR3 region has the DNA TGTGCCAGCTCAACCCGAAGGGAGGGCGGCACTAATGAAAAACTGTTTTTT. It translates to CASSTRREGGTNEKLFF. The rearrangement links TRBV18 to TRBJ1-4; D uncertain. Germline V gene lookup returns CDR1 KGHSH and CDR2 LQKENI. This CDR3 has 17 residues. Trimming removed 5 bases at V and 2 bases at J, with 18 bases between.

This clone was counted only a few times. This chain links TRBV5-4 with TRBJ2-1, with unresolved D. This CDR3 region has 17 residues. Germline-derived CDR1 and CDR2 are SGHNT and YYREEE (reference sequence). V dropped 0 bases and J dropped 0 bases, with 13 bases sitting between them. This chain's CDR3 is CASSLGLNSRSYNEQFF. The CDR3 nucleotides read TGTGCCAGCAGCTTGGGATTGAACAGCCGCTCCTACAATGAGCAGTTCTTC.

This chain links TRBV6-5 with TRBJ1-1; a weak D match, TRBD1 (6 bases). Between the trimmed V and J ends, which lost 4 bases and 10 bases, there was a span of 13 bases. Germline CDR1 and CDR2: MNHEY and SVGAGI. The CDR3 spans 12 residues. CDR3 amino acids: CASSSIDRRAFF. CDR3 nucleotides: TGTGCCAGCAGTTCCATAGACAGGCGAGCTTTCTTT.

J is TRBJ2-3 and V is TRBV6-2 or TRBV6-3, with D maybe TRBD2 (5 bases). Germline V gives CDR1 MNHEY, CDR2 SVGEGT. The length of the CDR3 is 14 residues. Trimming cost V 2 bases and J 2 bases, with 8 bases left between them. For the CDR3, the DNA is TGTGCCAGCAGTTACGGGAGACCCACAGATACGCAGTATTTT. The encoded protein is CASSYGRPTDTQYF.

The rearrangement uses TRBV7-8 and TRBJ2-6, with 8 bases lining up with TRBD1. Unmatched junction bases numbered 7, after V lost 5 bases and J lost 1 base. In germline, CDR1 is SGHVS, CDR2 FQNEAQ. The CDR3 spans 17 residues. CDR3 protein: CASSPLRGLSGANVLTF. CDR3 DNA sequence: TGTGCCAGCAGCCCCCTCAGGGGGCTGTCTGGGGCCAACGTCCTGACTTTC.

Worth noting for this clone: The junction shows a germline mismatch at one end, possibly a read error. This chain links TRBV7-3 with TRBJ2-1; the D gene is possibly TRBD2 (5 bases). The V gene's germline CDR1 is SGHTA and CDR2 FQGTGA. CDR3 length: 15 amino acids. CDR3 loop: CASSLTASSLNGQFF. CDR3 in DNA: TGTGCCAGCAGCTTAACGGCTAGCAGCCTCAATGGGCAGTTCTTC.

The chain combines TRBV10-1 with TRBJ1-5, with 7 bases identical to TRBD1. V gave up 9 bases and J gave up 3 bases; unmatched junction bases: 8. Germline CDR1 is WNHNN and CDR2 is SYGVQD (reference sequence). CDR3 size: 14 residues. Written as DNA, the CDR3 is TGCGCCAGATACCGGGACAGACACAATCAGCCCCAGCATTTT. Its translation is CARYRDRHNQPQHF.

The chain employs TRBV6-5 and TRBJ2-2; the D gene is possibly TRBD2 (6 bases). Deletions cut 8 bases from V and 0 bases from J, with 13 bases between. Per the germline V gene, CDR1 is MNHEY and CDR2 is SVGAGI. The CDR3 sequence is 15 residues long. CDR3 DNA sequence: TGTGCCAGCCTAAATGGCGGGGCGAACACCGGGGAGCTGTTTTTT. Its protein is CASLNGGANTGELFF.

This CDR3 is CASSLAETGNQPQHF. In nucleotides, the CDR3 is TGTGCCAGCAGCTTGGCAGAGACAGGCAATCAGCCCCAGCATTTT. V and J are TRBV7-8 and TRBJ1-5, with D possibly TRBD1 on 5 matching bases. The CDR3 extends over 15 amino acids. Germline CDR1 and CDR2: SGHVS and FQNEAQ. Trimming removed 3 bases at V and 2 bases at J, with 11 bases between.

The rearrangement uses TRBV6-2 or TRBV6-3 and TRBJ2-1, with D perhaps matching TRBD2 (7 bases). Germline CDR1 reads MNHEY; CDR2 reads SVGEGT. CDR3 size: 14 residues. Trimming took 2 bases from V and 10 from J, leaving 15 bases between them. CDR3 in amino acids: CASSYGGALEEQFF. In DNA, the CDR3 is TGTGCCAGCAGTTACGGGGGGGCTTTAGAGGAGCAGTTCTTC.

V gene TRBV2 combines with J gene TRBJ1-1, with a tentative D call TRBD1 (6 bases). The V end was cut by 8 bases, the J end by 2 bases, with 15 bases between. The germline V gene has CDR1 SNHLY and CDR2 FYNNEI. The CDR3 totals 14 residues. CDR3 loop: CASGRGGHNTEAFF. The CDR3 DNA sequence: TGTGCCAGCGGCCGGGGGGGGCACAACACTGAAGCTTTCTTT.

The chain employs TRBV12-3 or TRBV12-4 and TRBJ2-7; D is undetermined. CDR3 size: 12 residues. V lost 3 bases to trimming and J lost 3 bases, with 6 bases between them. The CDR3 sequence: CASSLIGYEQYF. Here the CDR3 DNA reads TGTGCCAGCAGTTTGATCGGCTACGAGCAGTACTTC.

V and J are TRBV4-1 and TRBJ1-2; 10 nucleotides match TRBD1. The CDR3 runs 16 residues. Germline-derived CDR1 and CDR2 are MGHRA and YSYEKL. The J segment lost 7 bases and the V segment lost 2 bases, leaving 10 bases of the junction unmatched. This CDR3 is CASSQQSRDRGFGYTF. For the CDR3, the DNA is TGCGCCAGCAGCCAACAATCCCGGGACAGGGGCTTTGGCTACACCTTC.

This clone was counted only a few times. The chain carries TRBV5-4 and TRBJ1-4, with D possibly TRBD1 on 6 matching bases. This CDR3 comprises 13 residues. In germline, CDR1 is SGHNT, CDR2 YYREEE (reference sequence). Deletions cut 4 bases from V and 8 bases from J, with 12 bases between. CDR3 sequence reads: CASSGGAGEKLFF. The DNA of the CDR3 is TGTGCCAGCAGCGGGGGGGCGGGGGAAAAACTGTTTTTT. The whole variable domain, remainder taken from reference TRBV5-4 and TRBJ1-4, is ETGVTQSPTHLIKTRGQQVTLRCSSQSGHNTVSWYQQALGQGPQFIFQYYREEENGRGNFPPRFSGLQFPNYSSELNVNALELDDSALYLCASSGGAGEKLFFGSGTQLSVL.

This rearrangement joins TRBV28 to TRBJ2-1; D perhaps matches TRBD2 (5 bases). Germline V gene data show CDR1 as MDHEN and CDR2 as SYDVKM. The CDR3 covers 13 residues. The CDR3, as DNA: TGTGCGGCCGGGGTTAGCTCCTACAATGAGCAGTTCTTC. It translates to CAAGVSSYNEQFF. The full variable domain, in which reference TRBV28 and TRBJ2-1 provide the parts outside the CDR3, is DVKVTQSSRYLVKRTGEKVFLECVQDMDHENMFWYRQDPGLGLRLIYFSYDVKMKEKGDIPEGYSVSREKKERFSLILESASTNQTSMYLCAAGVSSYNEQFFGPGTRLTVL.